These 18 T cell receptor beta chains share one sample of origin, sequenced in a study of control samples from healthy donors and cancer patients. The repertoire was sequenced with immunoSEQ multiplex PCR; TCRdb's copy has only in-frame clones and lacks some. The table has about 170,000 clones, around 95% seen once. The sample was blood. The origin of the receptors is a woman aged 55 to 70 in good health.

The rearrangement links TRBV7-8 to TRBJ1-2; 10 bases line up with TRBD1. The CDR3 is made up of 16 amino acids. Germline values: CDR1 SGHVS, CDR2 FQNEAQ. V gave up 2 bases and J gave up 6 bases; unmatched junction bases: 9. The CDR3 region has the DNA TGTGCCAGCAGCTTAAGACCCACCGGGACAGGGGATGGCTACACCTTC. It specifies CASSLRPTGTGDGYTF.

The rearrangement links TRBV7-2 to TRBJ2-5; D remains ambiguous. V lost 5 bases and J 2 bases, leaving 15 bases between the germline ends. The CDR3 length is 15 residues. Germline CDR1 reads SGHTA; CDR2 reads FQGNSA. This CDR3 is CASSPQDGRQETQYF. The CDR3 DNA sequence: TGTGCCAGCAGCCCCCAGGACGGGCGACAAGAGACCCAGTACTTC.

The rearrangement links TRBV18 to TRBJ1-2; D ambiguous. Trimming removed 5 bases from V and 9 bases from J, with 10 bases in between. Germline-derived CDR1 and CDR2 are KGHSH and LQKENI. The CDR3 loop spans 11 amino acids. The CDR3 nucleotides read TGTGCCAGCTCAGCACAGCGTAGCTACACCTTC. Amino acids: CASSAQRSYTF.

This sequence joins TRBV10-1 and TRBJ1-5; D is perhaps TRBD1 (6 bases). The CDR3 sequence is 14 residues long. Germline CDR1 and CDR2: WNHNN and SYGVQD (reference sequence). The ends were cut back, 8 bases at V and 4 bases at J, with 15 bases in the middle. The CDR3 here is CASPRTGNNQPQHF. The CDR3 DNA is TGCGCCAGCCCCCGTACAGGGAATAATCAGCCCCAGCATTTT.

The chain combines TRBV3-1 (or the pseudogene TRBV3-2) with TRBJ2-1, with D hard to call. With 4 bases removed from V and 5 bases from J, the gap between germline ends came to 15 bases. Looked up from germline, CDR1 is LGHDT and CDR2 is YNNKEL (reference sequence). The CDR3 is made up of 15 amino acids. This CDR3 is CASSLTGVANNEQFF. The CDR3 region has the DNA TGTGCCAGCAGCCTAACTGGGGTAGCCAACAATGAGCAGTTCTTC.

The chain links TRBV20-1 to TRBJ1-2; D remains ambiguous. This CDR3 is built from 11 residues. V lost 7 bases and J lost 8, with 14 bases in between. Germline loops: CDR1 DFQATT, CDR2 SNEGSKA (reference sequence). The CDR3 region has the DNA TGCAGTGGGGCCGGTGTGGGAGGCTACACCTTC. Residues: CSGAGVGGYTF.

This clone is a singleton in its sample. The genes are TRBV12-3 or TRBV12-4 and TRBJ1-2; the D gene is possibly TRBD1 (6 bases). Between the trimmed V and J ends, which lost 9 bases and 8 bases, there was a span of 19 bases. The CDR3 loop spans 13 amino acids. The CDR3 spells CASLVDRSGGYTF. The CDR3 DNA follows: TGTGCCAGTCTAGTCGACAGGTCGGGAGGCTACACCTTC.

The chain uses TRBV11-2 and TRBJ2-1; a weak D match, TRBD2 (6 bases). In germline, CDR1 is SGHAT, CDR2 FQNNGV. The CDR3 has 14 residues. The V end was cut by 3 bases, the J end by 12 bases, with 18 bases between. The DNA for the CDR3 is TGTGCCAGCAGCTTTACTTCCGGAGGGGATCGGCAGTTCTTC. Its protein is CASSFTSGGDRQFF.

This clone was recorded once. This chain connects TRBV3-1 (or the pseudogene TRBV3-2) to TRBJ2-7; TRBD2 is a possible D gene (5 bases). Trimming removed 8 bases from V and 2 bases from J, with 10 bases in between. The CDR3 is made up of 12 amino acids. CDR1 LGHDT and CDR2 YNNKEL come from the germline V gene (reference sequence). The DNA for the CDR3 is TGTGCCAGCGGACTCCCGCCCTACGAGCAGTACTTC. Translating it yields CASGLPPYEQYF.

The V gene is TRBV3-1 (or the pseudogene TRBV3-2), the J gene TRBJ2-5; 9 positions match TRBD2. The CDR3 contains 16 residues. Germline V CDR1 and CDR2: LGHDT, YNNKEL (reference sequence). V dropped 1 base and J dropped 4; count of bases not matched to a gene: 7. The CDR3 region has the DNA TGTGCCAGCAGCCAAGGTGGCGGGGGGGCCGGAGAGACCCAGTACTTC. It encodes CASSQGGGGAGETQYF.

The V call is TRBV9, the J call TRBJ2-2, with a possible D match to TRBD1 (6 bases). V lost 3 bases to trimming and J lost 0 bases, with 12 bases between them. Germline V gene lookup returns CDR1 SGDLS and CDR2 YYNGEE. The CDR3 has 16 residues. The CDR3 loop is CASSGGQGTNTGELFF. In DNA, the CDR3 is TGTGCCAGCAGCGGGGGGCAGGGGACGAACACCGGGGAGCTGTTTTTT.

The chain is built from TRBV24-1 and TRBJ2-1; TRBD2 matches 13 bases. With V trimmed by 4 bases and J by 9 bases, 8 bases remained unmatched. Germline CDR1 is KGHDR and CDR2 is SFDVKD. The CDR3 is made up of 16 amino acids. Here the CDR3 DNA reads TGTGCCACCAGTGACACTAGCGGGGGGGCTTGGGGTGAGCAGTTCTTC. This codes for CATSDTSGGAWGEQFF.

V and J are TRBV5-3 and TRBJ1-2, with 9 nucleotides matching TRBD1. TRBV5-3 is placed among ORFs of uncertain function. CDR3 length: 13 amino acids. Losses at the gene ends were 4 bases for V and 6 bases for J; bases not matched to a gene: 4. The CDR3 region has the DNA TGTGCCAGAAGCATAGGACAGGGGAATGGCTACACCTTC. Translation: CARSIGQGNGYTF.

V is TRBV10-3 and J is TRBJ2-3; D may be TRBD1 (6 bases). Deletions cut 6 bases from V and 2 bases from J, with 12 bases between. The CDR3 consists of 14 residues. CDR1 and CDR2 from the germline V gene are ENHRY and SYGVKD. The CDR3 nucleotides read TGTGCCATCAGACCGGACAGCTCCACAGATACGCAGTATTTT. As protein: CAIRPDSSTDTQYF.

The V gene is TRBV6-5, the J gene TRBJ1-5; D may be TRBD1 (5 bases). Germline CDR1 reads MNHEY; CDR2 reads SVGAGI. The CDR3 has 15 amino acids. Trimming removed 0 bases from V and 4 bases from J, with 10 bases in between. The CDR3 nucleotides are TGTGCCAGCAGTTACTCCAGGGCAGCTAATCAGCCCCAGCATTTT. Translating gives CASSYSRAANQPQHF.

The J gene is TRBJ1-5, the V gene TRBV6-5; 10 bases match TRBD1. V shed 5 bases and J 6 bases; nucleotides not matched to a gene: 7. This CDR3 is built from 15 residues. Germline CDR1 reads MNHEY; CDR2 reads SVGAGI. CDR3 sequence: CASSPLTGGSQPQHF. CDR3 DNA sequence: TGTGCCAGCAGTCCATTGACAGGGGGCAGTCAGCCCCAGCATTTT.

The chain is built from TRBV5-1 and TRBJ1-4; D is ambiguous. Deletions cut 0 bases from V and 8 bases from J, with 14 bases between. Germline CDR1 is SGHRS and CDR2 is YFSETQ. The CDR3 is 15 residues long. CDR3 DNA: TGCGCCAGCAGCTTGGCGGGCGACCCCGAGGAAAAACTGTTTTTT. It translates to CASSLAGDPEEKLFF.

The CDR3 nucleotides are TGTGCCAGCAGTTACTCGAGAACCTATGAGCAGTTCTTC. Translation: CASSYSRTYEQFF. The J gene is TRBJ2-1, the V gene TRBV6-5; D gene unclear. The CDR3 is made up of 13 amino acids. Trimming took off 0 bases at V and 8 bases at J, with 8 bases between the two ends. CDR1 and CDR2 (germline): MNHEY, SVGAGI.